One and the same sample provided the 3 T cell receptor beta chains below, sequenced in a study of naive and memory T cell subsets. Two oligonucleotides, mixed equimolar, formed the beta constant-region primer covering TRBC1 and TRBC2. Ligated cDNA was amplified by four rounds of PCR with nested alpha and beta constant-region primers and SP2. TCRdb passed the UMI-ligation and nested PCR reads through MiXCR, listing each CDR3 protein once. The repertoire holds approximately 80,000 distinct CDR3 sequences, 9% seen once, with less than 1.5% in the top ten. The material sequenced was naive CD8+ T cells from blood. The receptors shown here come from a human donor in good health.

This clonotype was seen at least ten times. The V and J genes are TRBV11-1 and TRBJ2-7; 12 bases are a match to TRBD2. Trimming took 5 bases from V and 0 from J; bases not matched to a gene: 14. The germline V gene has CDR1 SGHAT and CDR2 FQDESV (reference sequence). This CDR3 is 19 amino acids long. This chain's CDR3 is CASSGEPGLAGTSSYEQYF. CDR3 bases: TGTGCCAGCAGCGGGGAACCGGGACTAGCGGGTACAAGCTCCTACGAGCAGTACTTC.

This clonotype showed up just a few times. The chain uses TRBV30 and TRBJ2-5; D remains ambiguous. CDR3 length equals 16 residues. V was cut by 0 bases and J by 0 bases, with 14 bases left in between. Germline assignment: CDR1 GTSNPN and CDR2 SVGIG (reference sequence). The chain's CDR3 is CAWSVPESWYQETQYF. CDR3 coding DNA: TGTGCCTGGAGTGTACCTGAGTCGTGGTACCAAGAGACCCAGTACTTC.

This clonotype has only a few counts. The CDR3 nucleotides read TGTGCCAGCAGTCCAACAGGGGGGAATCAGCCCCAGCATTTT. Amino acids: CASSPTGGNQPQHF. V is TRBV27 and J is TRBJ1-5; TRBD1 aligns across 8 bases. The germline V gene encodes CDR1 MNHEY and CDR2 SMNVEV (reference sequence). V lost 5 bases and J lost 4; bases outside the gene matches: 4. CDR3 length equals 14 residues.